Below, 2 T cell receptor beta chains from the same sample are listed, as sequenced in a study of cytomegalovirus exposure and HLA in healthy donors. It was with 60 Vbeta and 13 Jbeta primers that the PCR ran. Assay used: immunoSEQ multiplex PCR; TCRdb lists only in-frame clones, some missing. The sample lists 200,000 or so clones; around 77% were seen once. Sequenced sample: PBMCs. The receptors derive from a young woman in good health and CMV-seronegative.

The V call is TRBV5-1, the J call TRBJ2-5, with 12 nucleotides matching TRBD2. The CDR3 runs to 15 residues. V dropped 4 bases and J dropped 5; count of bases not matched to a gene: 6. Germline V gene lookup returns CDR1 SGHRS and CDR2 YFSETQ. This CDR3 reads CASSPLAGGPETQYF. For the CDR3, the DNA is TGCGCCAGCAGCCCTCTAGCGGGGGGGCCCGAGACCCAGTACTTC. Full variable domain (outside the CDR3, taken from reference TRBV5-1 and TRBJ2-5): KAGVTQTPRYLIKTRGQQVTLSCSPISGHRSVSWYQQTPGQGLQFLFEYFSETQRNKGNFPGRFSGRQFSNSRSEMNVSTLELGDSALYLCASSPLAGGPETQYFGPGTRLLVL.

The genes are TRBV6-5 and TRBJ2-1; TRBD1 agrees at 10 bases. The CDR3 runs 16 residues. Looked up from germline, CDR1 is MNHEY and CDR2 is SVGAGI. V lost 2 bases and J lost 6; bases outside the gene matches: 7. CDR3 DNA sequence: TGTGCCAGCAGTTACGGAGGGACAGGGGCCTTCAATGAGCAGTTCTTC. The encoded protein is CASSYGGTGAFNEQFF.